One sample yielded the 5 T cell receptor beta chains listed below, sequenced in a study of beta chain features in type 1 diabetes (dated by TCRdb to the late 2010s). The protocol used for the library was the immunoSEQ multiplex PCR assay. The High Capacity cDNA Reverse Transcription Kit was used to reverse transcribe all of the isolated RNA, meaning that expressed TCRB transcripts were what got sequenced. TCRdb re-hosts the immuneACCESS table, in-frame sequences only. Its copies lack some clones; in the studies checked, an unresolved V gene accounts for under half of them, and the cause for the rest is not known. This sample is represented by under 350,000 clones; about 7.8% of them were singletons. Of the sample, over 0.8% is held by the ten largest clones. The sequencing input was central memory CD4+ T cells from blood. The receptors shown here come from a young woman in good health.

This clone was detected ten times or more. The V call is TRBV7-9, the J call TRBJ2-3; D is ambiguous. Trimming took off 5 bases at V and 2 bases at J, with 8 bases between the two ends. The CDR3 totals 13 residues. Per germline, CDR1 SEHNR and CDR2 FQNEAQ (reference sequence). The CDR3 region has the DNA TGTGCCAGCAGCCTAGGCGTCACAGATACGCAGTATTTT. It codes for CASSLGVTDTQYF.

This clone has a handful of counts. V gene TRBV28 combines with J gene TRBJ1-5; 9 bases are shared with TRBD1. CDR3 size: 15 residues. The V gene's germline CDR1 is MDHEN and CDR2 SYDVKM. Trimming removed 6 bases from V and 1 base from J; junction bases left unmatched: 4. The CDR3 is CASRLQGASNQPQHF. DNA of the CDR3: TGTGCCAGCAGATTACAGGGGGCGAGCAATCAGCCCCAGCATTTT.

This clone was counted between two and nine times. Here the CDR3 DNA reads TGTGCCAGCAGCTTAGGTGCCCTAATGTTATTCGACAGCACAGATACGCAGTATTTT. Translated: CASSLGALMLFDSTDTQYF. V and J are TRBV7-9 and TRBJ2-3; D not certain. Germline V gives CDR1 SEHNR, CDR2 FQNEAQ (reference sequence). The CDR3 consists of 19 residues. V shed 1 base and J shed 0 bases, with 20 bases lying between them.

The chain uses TRBV7-2 and TRBJ1-1; D gene ambiguous. The germline V gene has CDR1 SGHTA and CDR2 FQGNSA. The ends were cut back, 0 bases at V and 4 bases at J, with 6 bases in the middle. The CDR3 has 13 residues. CDR3 amino acids: CASSLAPGTEAFF. The CDR3 nucleotides read TGTGCCAGCAGCTTAGCTCCGGGCACTGAAGCTTTCTTT.

The sample holds a few counts of this clone. The V and J genes are TRBV5-5 and TRBJ1-4; D gene unclear. Germline CDR1 reads SGHKS; CDR2 reads YYEKEE (reference sequence). This CDR3 region has 13 residues. Trimming took off 4 bases at V and 6 bases at J, with 10 bases between the two ends. The CDR3 protein is CASSQTRDEKLFF. DNA for the CDR3: TGTGCCAGCAGCCAGACTAGAGATGAAAAACTGTTTTTT.